The TCR beta chain described here comes from a study of T-cell memory formation after mild COVID-19. As regards this clonotype: Its antigen is not identified.

Study-wide points: Pre-infection memory harbored some responding clones, suggesting cross-reactive memory joined. Clones shrinking from day 15 to 85 showed even CD4/CD8 mixes; later expanders tilted CD4+.

CDR1 and CDR2 from the germline V gene are GTSNPN and SVGIG (reference sequence). This CDR3 contains 13 residues. Trimming pared 1 base from V and 0 bases from J, leaving 6 bases between. A 5'RACE reaction primed in the constant segment made cDNA libraries of TCR alpha and TCR beta, and these carried sample barcodes and UMIs. MiXCR, applied by TCRdb to the 5' RACE reads, yields one record per CDR3 protein. The sample consists of fewer than 600,000 distinct CDR3 sequences, roughly 20% of them appearing once. The sequence derives from an adult woman who had mild COVID-19 (a few samples of this study predate the infection). Cell type and time point are not known. The chain recombines TRBV30 with TRBJ1-1, with D uncertain. Sequenced material: PBMCs or a T cell subset sorted from them (not recorded which). As DNA, the CDR3 is TGTGCCTGGAGTGAAGGCATGAACACTGAAGCTTTCTTT. It codes for CAWSEGMNTEAFF.